These 30 T cell receptor beta chains came from one sample sequenced in a study of T cell changes during pregnancy in multiple sclerosis. Measured with immunoSEQ multiplex PCR; TCRdb has only the in-frame clones, and not every one. The sample has 70,000 to 95,000 clones, about 92% seen once. Sequencing used peripheral blood, obtained after pregnancy. The receptors were sampled from a female donor in good health, enrolled as a control in a pregnancy study.

The gene calls are TRBV30 and TRBJ1-5, with D maybe TRBD1 (5 bases). CDR3 length equals 14 residues. The V gene lost 0 bases and the J gene lost 10 bases, with 16 bases spanning the gap. Germline loops: CDR1 GTSNPN, CDR2 SVGIG (reference sequence). Here the CDR3 DNA reads TGTGCCTGGAGTGTTCAGGGATTTTCCCGCCCCCAGCATTTT. It translates to CAWSVQGFSRPQHF.

This chain links TRBV7-9 with TRBJ2-1; no firm D call. CDR1 is SEHNR and CDR2 is FQNEAQ in the germline V gene (reference sequence). V lost 6 bases and J lost 0, with 9 bases in between. The CDR3 runs to 14 residues. The CDR3 reads CASSPSGSYNEQFF. CDR3 sequence (DNA): TGTGCCAGCAGTCCCTCGGGCTCCTACAATGAGCAGTTCTTC.

The J gene is TRBJ1-2, the V gene TRBV19, with D possibly being TRBD1 (6 bases). Germline V gene lookup returns CDR1 LNHDA and CDR2 SQIVND (reference sequence). V gave up 7 bases and J gave up 3 bases, with 18 bases separating them. This CDR3 contains 15 residues. Here the CDR3 DNA reads TGTGCCAGTAATGGGCGGACAGCCAGGGACTATGGCTACACCTTC. Protein: CASNGRTARDYGYTF.

The chain recombines TRBV4-3 with TRBJ2-7; a weak D match, TRBD1 (6 bases). Trimming removed 1 base at V and 8 bases at J, with 12 bases between. Germline V gene sequence: CDR1 LGHNA, CDR2 YSLEER. CDR3 length: 13 residues. CDR3 protein: CASSQGTVDKQYF. In nucleotides, the CDR3 is TGCGCCAGCAGCCAAGGGACAGTGGATAAGCAGTACTTC.

The chain links TRBV5-4 to TRBJ2-7; 10 bases are shared with TRBD1. CDR1 SGHNT and CDR2 YYREEE come from the germline V gene (reference sequence). The V gene end was trimmed by 5 bases and the J gene end by 4 bases; junction bases not matched to a gene: 12. The CDR3 is 16 residues long. Here the CDR3 reads CASSQKAGTGVYEQYF. CDR3 DNA sequence: TGTGCCAGCAGTCAGAAAGCCGGGACAGGGGTGTACGAGCAGTACTTC.

The count of this clone is one. J is TRBJ2-7 and V is TRBV9; D is ambiguous. This CDR3 has 15 amino acids. Per the germline V gene, CDR1 is SGDLS and CDR2 is YYNGEE. The V end lost 3 bases, the J end lost 2 bases, and 15 bases lay between the germline ends. CDR3 loop: CASSASGQLTYEQYF. The CDR3 nucleotides are TGTGCCAGCAGCGCATCAGGTCAACTGACCTACGAGCAGTACTTC.

This clone was observed a single time. The V call is TRBV28, the J call TRBJ2-7; the match to TRBD1 covers 7 bases. The V and J ends lost 6 bases and 4 bases, in that order; junction bases with no gene match: 15. CDR1 is MDHEN and CDR2 is SYDVKM in the germline V gene. The CDR3 is 16 amino acids. CDR3 amino acids: CASSLPQQGTPYEQYF. CDR3 nucleotide sequence: TGTGCCAGCAGCTTACCCCAACAGGGGACCCCTTACGAGCAGTACTTC. Combining the CDR3 with reference TRBV28 and TRBJ2-7 gives the whole variable domain DVKVTQSSRYLVKRTGEKVFLECVQDMDHENMFWYRQDPGLGLRLIYFSYDVKMKEKGDIPEGYSVSREKKERFSLILESASTNQTSMYLCASSLPQQGTPYEQYFGPGTRLTVT.

The rearrangement joins TRBV5-1 to TRBJ1-1; TRBD1 matches 7 bases. CDR1 is SGHRS and CDR2 is YFSETQ in the germline V gene. V shed 4 bases and J 8 bases; nucleotides not matched to a gene: 8. The CDR3 runs 13 residues. The CDR3 here is CASSEDRVAEAFF. For the CDR3, the DNA is TGCGCCAGCAGCGAAGACAGGGTAGCCGAAGCTTTCTTT.

CDR3 loop: CSASNTYEQYF. The CDR3 nucleotides read TGCAGTGCTAGCAACACCTACGAGCAGTACTTC. The rearrangement links TRBV20-1 to TRBJ2-7, with no clear D. CDR1 is DFQATT and CDR2 is SNEGSKA in the germline V gene (reference sequence). The CDR3 is 11 residues long. V lost 3 bases to trimming and J lost 2 bases, with 5 bases between them.

This clone has only one observation. The chain is built from TRBV6-5 and TRBJ2-6; D ambiguous. This CDR3 region has 16 residues. Between the trimmed V and J ends, which lost 0 bases and 0 bases, there was a span of 6 bases. From germline, CDR1 is MNHEY and CDR2 SVGAGI. Here the CDR3 reads CASSYSHSSGANVLTF. The CDR3, as DNA: TGTGCCAGCAGTTACTCGCACAGCTCTGGGGCCAACGTCCTGACTTTC.

This clone was seen just once. The chain is built from TRBV5-8 and TRBJ2-7; D is possibly TRBD2 (6 bases). The CDR3 spans 15 residues. Germline V CDR1 and CDR2: SGHTS, YDEGEE. V was shortened by 0 bases and J by 5 bases, with 15 bases between the two germline ends. The CDR3 DNA reads as TGTGCCAGCAGCTTGGCCAGTGGACTACTACACGAGCAGTACTTC. Protein: CASSLASGLLHEQYF.

The chain recombines TRBV5-8 with TRBJ2-5, with TRBD2 identical over 7 bases. J gave up 5 bases and V 4 bases, and 17 bases lay outside the gene matches. CDR3 size: 17 residues. Germline CDR1 is SGHTS and CDR2 is YDEGEE. For the CDR3, the DNA is TGTGCCAGCAGCCGGAGGGGAGGGACCGGGACGGCGGAGACCCAGTACTTC. This encodes CASSRRGGTGTAETQYF.

The rearrangement links TRBV28 to TRBJ2-7, with D uncertain. CDR1 is MDHEN, CDR2 SYDVKM, per germline. The V and J ends lost 5 bases and 2 bases respectively, with 7 bases between them. This CDR3 contains 12 residues. The CDR3 loop reads CASSPVTYEQYF. As DNA, the CDR3 is TGTGCCAGCAGTCCGGTTACCTACGAGCAGTACTTC.

The genes are TRBV7-9 and TRBJ2-3, with TRBD2 matching 8 bases. CDR1 is SEHNR, CDR2 FQNEAQ, per germline (reference sequence). V shed 6 bases, J shed 5 bases, and the junction held 10 bases outside the gene matches. The CDR3 is 15 residues long. The CDR3 region is CASRILAGGEDTQYF. CDR3 coding DNA: TGTGCCAGCAGGATCCTTGCGGGGGGCGAAGATACGCAGTATTTT. The entire variable domain, with the rest obtained from reference TRBV7-9 and TRBJ2-3, is as follows: DTGVSQNPRHKITKRGQNVTFRCDPISEHNRLYWYRQTLGQGPEFLTYFQNEAQLEKSRLLSDRFSAERPKGSFSTLEIQRTEQGDSAMYLCASRILAGGEDTQYFGPGTRLTVL.

The chain joins TRBV19 to TRBJ2-7; 8 bases are shared with TRBD1. The CDR3 sequence is 16 residues long. Germline lookup yields CDR1 LNHDA and CDR2 SQIVND (reference sequence). Germline trimming cut 3 bases from V and 3 bases from J; bases unmatched to any gene: 10. The CDR3 region is CASSMTTGAGNYEQYF. The CDR3 DNA reads as TGTGCCAGTAGTATGACGACAGGGGCAGGGAACTACGAGCAGTACTTC.

The chain combines TRBV28 with TRBJ1-2, with 10 nucleotides matching TRBD1. Per germline, CDR1 MDHEN and CDR2 SYDVKM. The CDR3 is made up of 15 amino acids. The trim removed 2 bases at V and 8 bases at J, leaving 8 bases unmatched. The CDR3 DNA reads as TGTGCCAGCAGTTTAGGGACAGGGGAGGTTCGAGGCTACACCTTC. It translates to CASSLGTGEVRGYTF.

This chain connects TRBV5-4 to TRBJ2-5; D possibly corresponds to TRBD1 (6 bases). The germline CDR1 and CDR2 sequences are SGHNT and YYREEE (reference sequence). The length of the CDR3 is 15 residues. V was cut by 3 bases and J by 5 bases, with 17 bases left in between. CDR3 loop: CASSWLPGQLETQYF. The CDR3 DNA reads TGTGCCAGCAGCTGGCTGCCCGGACAGCTGGAGACCCAGTACTTC.

This chain links TRBV27 with TRBJ1-1; D is perhaps TRBD1 (5 bases). This CDR3 has 14 residues. V lost 5 bases, J lost 10 bases, and 20 bases lay in between. CDR1 is MNHEY, CDR2 SMNVEV, per germline (reference sequence). The CDR3 sequence: CASSPGPQGSVAFF. CDR3 nucleotides: TGTGCCAGCAGTCCAGGTCCCCAGGGTAGTGTAGCTTTCTTT.

The J gene is TRBJ2-5, the V gene TRBV18; unclear D gene. Trimming took 1 base from V and 4 from J, leaving 13 bases between them. Germline-derived CDR1 and CDR2 are KGHSH and LQKENI. The CDR3 has 15 residues. CDR3 in amino acids: CASSPQFGDGETQYF. Here the CDR3 DNA reads TGTGCCAGCTCACCACAGTTCGGTGATGGAGAGACCCAGTACTTC.

The V gene is TRBV11-2, the J gene TRBJ2-5; tentative D call: TRBD2 (6 bases). The CDR3 has 15 amino acids. Per germline, CDR1 SGHAT and CDR2 FQNNGV. Trimming removed 4 bases from V and 5 bases from J, with 17 bases in between. The DNA for the CDR3 is TGTGCCAGCAGCTCTACCGGGAGCCCAAGGGAGACCCAGTACTTC. Its translation is CASSSTGSPRETQYF.

The gene calls are TRBV7-2 and TRBJ2-1; 7 bases are a match to TRBD2. The CDR3 sequence is 15 residues long. Germline loops: CDR1 SGHTA, CDR2 FQGNSA. V gave up 1 base and J gave up 7 bases; unmatched junction bases: 7. Here the CDR3 reads CASSLGFRGVNEQFF. CDR3 nucleotides: TGTGCCAGCAGCTTAGGGTTCCGGGGGGTGAATGAGCAGTTCTTC. The full variable domain, with the rest looked up from reference TRBV7-2 and TRBJ2-1, is GAGVSQSPSNKVTEKGKDVELRCDPISGHTALYWYRQSLGQGLEFLIYFQGNSAPDKSGLPSDRFSAERTGGSVSTLTIQRTQQEDSAVYLCASSLGFRGVNEQFFGPGTRLTVL.

J is TRBJ2-2 and V is TRBV9; 7 bases match TRBD1. The CDR3 contains 13 residues. Germline CDR1 and CDR2: SGDLS and YYNGEE. The V segment lost 7 bases and the J segment 1 base; nucleotides outside the gene matches: 1. The CDR3 protein is CASGDRNTGELFF. In DNA form, the CDR3 reads TGTGCCAGCGGGGACAGGAACACCGGGGAGCTGTTTTTT.

The CDR3 nucleotides read TGTGCCAGCAGTCCTCATCCCGGGGAAGCCGGAAACACCATATATTTT. Translation gives CASSPHPGEAGNTIYF. The V gene is TRBV27, the J gene TRBJ1-3, with D uncertain. This CDR3 is built from 16 residues. CDR1 is MNHEY and CDR2 is SMNVEV in the germline V gene (reference sequence). V lost 5 bases and J lost 4, with 18 bases in between.

The rearrangement links TRBV27 to TRBJ2-5; possibly TRBD2 for D (6 bases). Trimming shortened V by 1 base and J by 7 bases, and 13 bases separated the two germline ends. Germline CDR1 reads MNHEY; CDR2 reads SMNVEV (reference sequence). The CDR3 is made up of 14 amino acids. The DNA for the CDR3 is TGTGCCAGCAGTTTATTCGGGAGTACCGGGACCCAGTACTTC. Translating it yields CASSLFGSTGTQYF.

The chain uses TRBV7-3 and TRBJ2-2, with TRBD1 as a possible D gene (5 bases). V was trimmed by 4 bases and J by 0 bases, leaving 6 bases between them. CDR3 length: 14 amino acids. CDR1 is SGHTA and CDR2 is FQGTGA in the germline V gene. The CDR3 here is CASSSRANTGELFF. CDR3 DNA sequence: TGTGCCAGCAGCTCCAGGGCGAACACCGGGGAGCTGTTTTTT.

The rearrangement links TRBV7-5 to TRBJ2-7; the table names TRBD1, a call not compared with the DNA. TRBV7-5 is designated a pseudogene. The CDR3 has 15 residues. This chain's CDR3 is CARRTEVQPPYEQYF. As DNA, the CDR3 is TGTGCCAGAAGGACAGAGGTTCAACCCCCCTACGAGCAGTACTTC.

This rearrangement joins TRBV27 to TRBJ2-5; TRBD2 aligns across 12 bases. CDR1 is MNHEY and CDR2 is SMNVEV in the germline V gene (reference sequence). The CDR3 sequence is 19 residues long. With V trimmed by 4 bases and J by 1 base, 13 bases remained unmatched. CDR3 coding DNA: TGTGCCAGCAGTTACCGCCGGACTAGCGGGGTTATATTCCAAGAGACCCAGTACTTC. Its translation: CASSYRRTSGVIFQETQYF.

The rearrangement joins TRBV6-5 to TRBJ2-1; TRBD1 aligns across 8 bases. The germline gives CDR1 MNHEY, CDR2 SVGAGI. The CDR3 has 15 residues. V lost 2 bases, J lost 2 bases, and 2 bases stayed unmatched. This CDR3 reads CASSYGDRTYNEQFF. DNA of the CDR3: TGTGCCAGCAGTTACGGGGACAGGACCTACAATGAGCAGTTCTTC.

The chain carries TRBV30 and TRBJ2-1; D unresolved. V gave up 1 base and J gave up 0 bases, with 7 bases separating them. CDR3 length: 14 amino acids. Germline V gene sequence: CDR1 GTSNPN, CDR2 SVGIG (reference sequence). CDR3 region: CAWSDSSSYNEQFF. DNA for the CDR3: TGTGCCTGGAGTGACTCGAGCTCCTACAATGAGCAGTTCTTC.

The gene calls are TRBV5-8 and TRBJ2-3, with 7 nucleotides matching TRBD1. Germline lookup yields CDR1 SGHTS and CDR2 YDEGEE. J lost 2 bases, V lost 4 bases, and 7 bases had no gene match. This CDR3 is built from 15 residues. Here the CDR3 DNA reads TGTGCCAGCAGCCGCCGGGGACAGTCCACAGATACGCAGTATTTT. Protein product: CASSRRGQSTDTQYF.